This TCR beta chain derives from a study of OX40 agonist ivuxolimab in advanced cancers. Sequencing used immunoSEQ multiplex PCR; TCRdb keeps in-frame clones, though not all of them. The table includes about 82,000 clones, approximately 86% detected once. The germline gives CDR1 MNHNS, CDR2 SASEGT. This CDR3 contains 14 residues. V gave up 6 bases and J gave up 3 bases; unmatched junction bases: 5. The rearrangement joins TRBV6-1 to TRBJ2-7; TRBD1 matches 10 bases. This specimen was CD4+ or CD8+ T cells sorted from blood, taken in a trial of the OX40 agonist ivuxolimab. This TCR came from an adult with an advanced solid tumor such as melanoma, head and neck, liver or kidney cancer. In nucleotides, the CDR3 is TGTGCCAGCAGGTCTGGGACAGGGGTCTACGAGCAGTACTTC. Amino acids: CASRSGTGVYEQYF.